In this sample, the clone carrying this T cell receptor (beta chain) turned up many times. Its cognate antigen is unknown. These data are taken from a study of metastatic and nonmetastatic thyroid tumors. Whole-study results and caveats: Versus benign nodules, malignant thyroid tumors reportedly had significantly higher TCR beta diversity, in blood and tumor.

Source study methods: For papillary thyroid cancer, a distant-metastasis classifier was constructed from CDR3 differences observed across clinicopathological groups. Using MiXCR, TCRdb reanalyzed the PCR reads. TCRdb's processing, not the study's, gives the V and J calls here. The profile shows some 7,400 clones, around 30% of them singletons. The CDR3 covers 12 residues. Trimming took 1 base from V and 7 from J, leaving 7 bases between them. Germline V CDR1 and CDR2: LGHDT, YNNKEL (reference sequence). Nobody among the patients had been given any treatment before thyroid surgery. The receptor was derived from a male donor with papillary thyroid cancer or a benign thyroid nodule (not recorded which). Some clones in this sample may be carry-over from other donors' samples. The rearrangement uses TRBV3-1 and TRBJ2-5; unclear D gene. The sequenced sample was adjacent normal tissue. CDR3 sequence: CASSQVKGTQYF. In nucleotides, the CDR3 is TGTGCCAGCAGCCAAGTCAAGGGGACCCAGTACTTC.